This TCR beta chain comes out of a study of graft-versus-host responses after intestinal transplantation. In the study overall: Tacrolimus plus steroids were given to all recipients for about 3 years, preceded by anti-thymocyte globulin induction. Study-level results: GvH clones turned up in recipient marrow; some had shown up first in ileum or blood. Early post-transplant HvG declines showed an association with peak circulating GvH clone levels. Individuals who had graft-donor T cell macrochimerism had allografts that showed high graft-versus-host to host-versus-graft clonal ratios.

The CDR3 has 14 amino acids. Trimming removed 4 bases from V and 7 bases from J; junction bases left unmatched: 5. Germline loops: CDR1 SEHNR, CDR2 FQNEAQ (reference sequence). This clone was counted only a few times. What it binds is not known. Clones were sequenced by immunoSEQ multiplex PCR, and TCRdb holds only the in-frame ones, with some missing. In the table there are over 100,000 clones, around 93% of which are singletons. The TCR sequence derives from a human donor who received an intestinal transplant. This rearrangement joins TRBV7-9 to TRBJ1-2, with 11 nucleotides matching TRBD1. The specimen was unstimulated CD4+ T cells sorted from spleen or lymph node cells, collected before intestinal transplant. The CDR3 DNA reads TGTGCCAGCAGCTCCCGGGACAGGGGGGGTGGCTACACCTTC. Translated, it gives CASSSRDRGGGYTF.